This T cell receptor beta chain emerged from a study of vaccination effects on CD4 cells after COVID-19. Study in general: It was a median of 72 days after the second dose that post-vaccine samples were obtained.

This clone appeared a few times. No antigen is known for it. Repertoires were generated with immunoSEQ multiplex PCR, while TCRdb's copy carries only in-frame clones and drops some. This table has around 30,000 clones, more than 65% appearing once. CDR1 and CDR2 (germline): MNHEY, SVGAGI. The CDR3 spans 13 residues. The V end lost 6 bases, the J end lost 1 base, and 10 bases lay between the germline ends. Ahead of sequencing, the ViraFEST assay grew antigen-specific CD4+ T cells using viral peptide pools. Investigators separated out CD4+ T cells once more than nine days of culture had passed. Each participant was administered two doses of either the BNT162b2 or the mRNA-1273 vaccine.

The origin of this receptor is a human donor who received a COVID-19 vaccine. The chain joins TRBV6-5 to TRBJ2-7, with D possibly TRBD1 on 5 matching bases. The sample here was CD4+ T cells from PBMCs cultured with HCoV-NL63 spike peptides, taken after COVID-19 vaccination. In DNA form, the CDR3 reads TGTGCCAGCAGCATGACAGATTCCTACGAGCAGTACTTC. Translation: CASSMTDSYEQYF.